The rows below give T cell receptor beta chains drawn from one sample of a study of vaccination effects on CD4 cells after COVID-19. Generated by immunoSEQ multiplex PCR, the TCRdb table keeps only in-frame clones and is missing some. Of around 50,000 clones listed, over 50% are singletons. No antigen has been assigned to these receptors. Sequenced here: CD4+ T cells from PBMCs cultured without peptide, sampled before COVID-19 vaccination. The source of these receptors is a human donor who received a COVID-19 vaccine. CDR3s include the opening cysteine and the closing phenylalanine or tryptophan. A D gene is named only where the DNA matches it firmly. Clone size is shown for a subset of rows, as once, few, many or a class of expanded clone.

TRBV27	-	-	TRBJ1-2	TGTGCCAGCAGCAGGGGAGGCGGTTATGGCTACACCTTC	CASSRGGGYGYTF
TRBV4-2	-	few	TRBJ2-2	TGTGCCAGCAGCCAATCACCGGGACCCTCGAACACCGGGGAGCTGTTTTTT	CASSQSPGPSNTGELFF
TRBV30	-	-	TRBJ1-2	TGTGCCTGGACCCGGGTCGACTATGGCTACACCTTC	CAWTRVDYGYTF
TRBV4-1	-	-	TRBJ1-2	TGCGCCAGCAGCCAAGATGCAGGGCCCCTATTAGGCTACACCTTC	CASSQDAGPLLGYTF
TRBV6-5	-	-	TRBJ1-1	TGTGCCAGCAGTCGAATGAACACTGAAGCTTTCTTT	CASSRMNTEAFF
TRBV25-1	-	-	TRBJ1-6	TGTGCCAGCAGTGACAGACTAGATTCACCCCTCCACTTT	CASSDRLDSPLHF
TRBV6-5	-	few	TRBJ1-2	TGTGCCACCAGGGATACCCACCGGTATGGCTACACCTTC	CATRDTHRYGYTF
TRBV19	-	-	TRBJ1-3	TGTGCCAGTAGTATCCCAGGGTATGGAAACACCATATATTTT	CASSIPGYGNTIYF
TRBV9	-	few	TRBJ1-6	TGTGCCAGCAGCGACGACCCCTATAATTCACCCCTCCACTTT	CASSDDPYNSPLHF
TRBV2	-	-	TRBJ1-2	TGTGCCAGCCAAAGGGGGAGGGATAGGCCCTATGGCTACACCTTC	CASQRGRDRPYGYTF
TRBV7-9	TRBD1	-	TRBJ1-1	TGTGCCAGCAGCTCACAGGGGGGCACTGAAGCTTTCTTT	CASSSQGGTEAFF
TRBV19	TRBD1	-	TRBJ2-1	TGTGCCAGTAGTATGGGTGCAGGGACAGGGCCCTACAATGAGCAGTTCTTC	CASSMGAGTGPYNEQFF
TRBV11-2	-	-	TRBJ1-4	TGTGCCAGCAGCTTACTCTCAGGGACGGAAAGTGAAAAACTGTTTTTT	CASSLLSGTESEKLFF
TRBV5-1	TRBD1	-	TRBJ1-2	TGCGCCAGCAGCTCCGGACAGGGGGCGGGTGGCTACACCTTC	CASSSGQGAGGYTF